This TCR beta chain was recorded in a study of T cells in Graves' hyperthyroidism and ophthalmopathy. The germline V gene has CDR1 SGHVS and CDR2 FQNEAQ. V lost 0 bases, J lost 2 bases, and 17 bases lay in between. The length of the CDR3 is 17 residues. This clonotype was detected ten times or more. The investigators amplified TCR beta CDR3 regions from RNA transcripts. The HTBI primer set served for first-round RT-PCR of the TCR CDR3. One entry per CDR3 protein results from TCRdb running MiXCR on the multiplex PCR reads. The sample has around 200,000 distinct CDR3 sequences, roughly 18% seen once. Specimen: blood. V gene TRBV7-8 combines with J gene TRBJ2-7, with D tentatively TRBD2 (5 bases). This TCR was sampled from a man in his forties with Graves' hyperthyroidism. The chain's CDR3 is CASSLALTGVSPYEQYF. The DNA for the CDR3 is TGTGCCAGCAGCTTAGCGCTCACCGGGGTATCTCCCTACGAGCAGTACTTC.